This T cell receptor (beta chain) was sequenced in a study of cytomegalovirus exposure and HLA in healthy donors. 13 Jbeta primers and 60 Vbeta primers were used for the PCR. Using immunoSEQ multiplex PCR, the repertoire was profiled, and TCRdb retains in-frame clones only, with some absent. The sample has fewer than 150,000 clones; roughly 80% are singletons. This CDR3 is 13 amino acids long. With 3 bases removed from V and 6 bases from J, the gap between germline ends came to 11 bases. Germline values: CDR1 MNHNS, CDR2 SASEGT. The chain joins TRBV6-1 to TRBJ1-2; D gene uncertain. The sample comprised PBMCs. This sequence originates from a female donor in good health and CMV-seronegative. CDR3 sequence reads: CASSDWPRNGYTF. CDR3 bases: TGTGCCAGCAGTGATTGGCCGAGGAATGGCTACACCTTC.